The clone carrying this T cell receptor beta chain was recorded at least ten times. This sample stems from a study of human T cells and chemical hapten exposure. Overall study context: Patients received weekly diphenylcyclopropenone doses to the scalp throughout the approximately 23-week study.

TCRdb called the RACE reads again in MiXCR, with one record for every CDR3 protein. The sample has around 380,000 distinct CDR3 sequences, about 4.4% seen once; the top ten hold approximately 2.5%. As to time point: patch test 1, 2 weeks after DPC sensitization. Treatment specified: therapeutic diphenylcyclopropenone sensitization with weekly scalp DPC. Sequenced material: whole blood, taken in connection with sensitization to the hapten diphenylcyclopropenone (DPC). The receptor was isolated from a woman in her forties or fifties with alopecia areata. Some clones in this sample may be carry-over from other donors' samples.

The CDR3 region is CASSKELTHPYNEQFF. The CDR3, as DNA: TGTGCCAGCAGCAAAGAGTTGACTCATCCCTACAATGAGCAGTTCTTC. This chain uses TRBV21-1 with TRBJ2-1. TRBV21-1 is classified as a pseudogene. The CDR3 sequence is 16 residues long.